Included here is one TCR beta chain sequence, with context. The data were obtained in a study of blood T cell repertoires in COVID-19. Profiled with immunoSEQ multiplex PCR; TCRdb holds only in-frame clones, not every one. The table records around 250,000 clones, about 89% of them present only once. The V gene's germline CDR1 is LGHDT and CDR2 YNNKEL (reference sequence). This CDR3 region has 14 residues. The V end lost 0 bases, the J end lost 2 bases, and 7 bases lay between the germline ends. The sample comprised peripheral blood. The sequence derives from a woman aged 40 to 49 who had recovered from COVID-19. The chain joins TRBV3-1 (or the pseudogene TRBV3-2) to TRBJ1-2, with D unclear. The CDR3 loop reads CASSQETGNYGYTF. As DNA, the CDR3 is TGTGCCAGCAGCCAAGAGACCGGGAACTATGGCTACACCTTC.